This TCR beta chain was observed in a study of blood T cell repertoires in COVID-19. Germline V gives CDR1 MNHEY, CDR2 SVGEGT. Trimming left V 6 bases short and J 5 bases short, with 13 bases between. This CDR3 is built from 13 residues. Sequenced by immunoSEQ multiplex PCR; TCRdb stores in-frame clones only, minus some. The sample includes about 260,000 clones, approximately 88% of them seen just once. This clonotype was sampled from a woman in her 70s with COVID-19, enrolled during active disease. Source material: peripheral blood. The chain links TRBV6-2 or TRBV6-3 to TRBJ1-1; TRBD1 is a possible D gene (5 bases). The CDR3, as DNA: TGTGCCAGCAGCGCTTTCGGGGGGACTGAAGCTTTCTTT. Protein: CASSAFGGTEAFF.